The present T cell receptor beta chain was sequenced within a study of blood T cell repertoires in COVID-19. Using immunoSEQ multiplex PCR, the repertoire was profiled, and TCRdb retains in-frame clones only, with some absent. The sample has 200,000 to 250,000 clones; more than 75% are singletons. The ends lost 4 bases at V and 3 bases at J; junction bases unmatched: 20. The CDR3 loop spans 19 amino acids. What was sequenced was peripheral blood. The sequence was obtained from a man older than 75 with acute or convalescent COVID-19. This chain links TRBV23-1 with TRBJ2-7; 8 nucleotides line up with TRBD2. TRBV23-1 is an open reading frame whose function is uncertain. CDR3 DNA sequence: TGCGCCAGCAGTCTGGGACTAGACCATTCCCAGGGTTTTGACTACGAGCAGTACGTC. Translation gives CASSLGLDHSQGFDYEQYV.